This TCR beta chain comes out of a study of CXCR3-negative and CXCR3-positive naive CD8 T cells. This CDR3 is built from 15 residues. Germline-derived CDR1 and CDR2 are ENHRY and SYGVKD. UMI labels and 5' RACE were used to prepare the TRB cDNA libraries. TCRdb reworked the 5' RACE reads into one entry per CDR3 protein, no DNA. The sample is made up of tens of thousands of distinct CDR3 sequences, and the top ten hold 3.5% to 5.5% of it. The TCR was taken from a human donor in good health. Some clones in this sample may be carry-over from other donors' samples. The material sequenced was naive CXCR3- CD8+ T cells from blood. This sample's subset: CD45RO-CCR7+CD27+CD95- naive CD8+ T cells lacking CXCR3 (TNR3-). The chain combines TRBV10-3 with TRBJ2-2; lacking DNA, the TRBD1 call made by TCRdb goes unchecked. This chain's CDR3 is CAIENREDNTGELFF.